A single T cell receptor beta chain is shown here with its context. Germline DNA was also extracted, while the blood RNA originated from unsorted whole blood. This entry is derived from a study of tumor-infiltrating lymphocytes in primary liver carcinoma. TCR beta cDNA was made from 450 to 600 ng total RNA with a constant-region primer. Slightly modified ARM-PCR with three nested multiplex PCR rounds yielded TCR beta libraries. For approximately 11 cycles apiece, the opening two PCR rounds ran with TRBV1-TRBV30 forward primers and a C-beta reverse primer. Each CDR3 protein gets one entry after TCRdb re-called the multiplex PCR reads with MiXCR. The sample carries some 320,000 distinct CDR3 sequences, less than 75% recorded once. The CDR3 consists of 14 residues. The V gene's germline CDR1 is MDHEN and CDR2 SYDVKM.

The source material was peripheral blood. The gene calls are TRBV28 and TRBJ2-5; 9 bases agree with TRBD2. The DNA end is more similar to TRBJ2-1, so the J call may be wrong. The sequence derives from a middle-aged man with primary liver carcinoma and hepatitis B virus infection. CDR3 residues: CASSSGLASNEQFF. The CDR3 bases are TGTGCCAGCAGTTCGGGACTAGCTAGCAATGAGCAGTTCTTC.